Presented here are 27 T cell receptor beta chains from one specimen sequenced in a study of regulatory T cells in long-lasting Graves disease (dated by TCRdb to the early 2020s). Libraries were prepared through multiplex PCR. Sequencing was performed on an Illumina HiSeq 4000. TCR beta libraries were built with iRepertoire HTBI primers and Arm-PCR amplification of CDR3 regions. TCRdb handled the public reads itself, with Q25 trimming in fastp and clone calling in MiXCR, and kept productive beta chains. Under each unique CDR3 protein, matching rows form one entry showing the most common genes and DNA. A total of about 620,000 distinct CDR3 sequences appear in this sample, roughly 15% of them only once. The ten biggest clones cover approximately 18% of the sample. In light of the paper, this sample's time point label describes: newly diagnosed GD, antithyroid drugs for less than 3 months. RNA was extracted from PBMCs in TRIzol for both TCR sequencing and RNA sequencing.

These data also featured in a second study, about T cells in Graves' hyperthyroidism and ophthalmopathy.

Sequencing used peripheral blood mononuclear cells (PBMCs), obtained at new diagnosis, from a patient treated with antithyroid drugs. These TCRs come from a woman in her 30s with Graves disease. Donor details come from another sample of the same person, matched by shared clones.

In DNA, the CDR3 is TGTGCCAGCAGCATAGTGGGACATCAGTTCTTC. Translated, it gives CASSIVGHQFF. The rearrangement joins TRBV11-2 to TRBJ2-1; TRBD1 might be the D (6 bases). This CDR3 has 11 residues. V lost 5 bases, J lost 13 bases, and 12 bases lay in between. Germline CDR1 reads SGHAT; CDR2 reads FQNNGV.

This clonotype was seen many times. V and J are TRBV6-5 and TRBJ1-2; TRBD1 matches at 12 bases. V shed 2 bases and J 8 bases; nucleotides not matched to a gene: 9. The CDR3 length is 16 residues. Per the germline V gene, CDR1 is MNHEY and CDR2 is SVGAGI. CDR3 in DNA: TGTGCCAGCAGTTACGGGACAGGGGGCGCGGAAGGGGGCTACACCTTC. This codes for CASSYGTGGAEGGYTF.

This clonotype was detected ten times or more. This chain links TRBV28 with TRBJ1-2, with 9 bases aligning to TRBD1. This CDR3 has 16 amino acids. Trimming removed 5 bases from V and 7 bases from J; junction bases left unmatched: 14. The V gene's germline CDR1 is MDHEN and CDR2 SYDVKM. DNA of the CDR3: TGTGCCAGCAGTGGCCCGGGACAGGGTCGTGCCGGTGGCTACACCTTC. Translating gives CASSGPGQGRAGGYTF.

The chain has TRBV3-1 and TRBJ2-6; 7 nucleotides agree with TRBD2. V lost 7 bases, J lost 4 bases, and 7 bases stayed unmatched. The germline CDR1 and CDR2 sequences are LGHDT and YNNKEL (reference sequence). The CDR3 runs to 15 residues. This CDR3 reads CASTFGGSGANVLTF. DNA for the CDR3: TGTGCCAGCACCTTTGGCGGGAGCGGGGCCAACGTCCTGACTTTC.

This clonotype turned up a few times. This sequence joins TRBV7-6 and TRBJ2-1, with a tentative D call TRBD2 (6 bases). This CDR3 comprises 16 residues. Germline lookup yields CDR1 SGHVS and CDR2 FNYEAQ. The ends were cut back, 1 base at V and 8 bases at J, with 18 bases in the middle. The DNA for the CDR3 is TGTGCCAGCAGCTTAGGTTATGGCGGGCCGGGAGATGAGCAGTTCTTC. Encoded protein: CASSLGYGGPGDEQFF.

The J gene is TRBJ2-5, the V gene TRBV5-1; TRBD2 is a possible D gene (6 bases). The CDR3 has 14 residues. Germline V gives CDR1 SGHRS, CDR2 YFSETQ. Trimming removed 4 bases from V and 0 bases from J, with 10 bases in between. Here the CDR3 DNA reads TGCGCCAGCAGCACACGGGGGTACCAAGAGACCCAGTACTTC. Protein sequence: CASSTRGYQETQYF.

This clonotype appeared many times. The chain's CDR3 is CASSPRTGRLGYTF. The CDR3 DNA follows: TGTGCCAGCAGCCCTCGGACAGGCCGGCTCGGCTACACCTTC. The chain links TRBV3-1 to TRBJ1-2, with 7 bases lining up with TRBD1. Germline CDR1 is LGHDT and CDR2 is YNNKEL (reference sequence). The CDR3 extends over 14 amino acids. Trimming cost V 4 bases and J 8 bases; bases outside gene matches: 10.

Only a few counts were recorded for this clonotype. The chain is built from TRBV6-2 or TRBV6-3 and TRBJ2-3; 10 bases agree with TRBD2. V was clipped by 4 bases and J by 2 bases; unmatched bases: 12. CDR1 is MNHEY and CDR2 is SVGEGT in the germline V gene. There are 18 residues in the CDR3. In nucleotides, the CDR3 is TGTGCCAGCAGTTCACACTCCCCCACTAGCGGGATCACAGATACGCAGTATTTT. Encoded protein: CASSSHSPTSGITDTQYF.

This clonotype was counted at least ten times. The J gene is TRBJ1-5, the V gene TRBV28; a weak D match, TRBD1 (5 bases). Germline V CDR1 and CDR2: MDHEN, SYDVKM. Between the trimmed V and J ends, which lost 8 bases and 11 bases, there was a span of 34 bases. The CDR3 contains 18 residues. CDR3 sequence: CASQIPSGPGLARRAQHF. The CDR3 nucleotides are TGTGCCAGCCAGATCCCTTCCGGTCCGGGACTAGCGAGGAGGGCCCAGCATTTT.

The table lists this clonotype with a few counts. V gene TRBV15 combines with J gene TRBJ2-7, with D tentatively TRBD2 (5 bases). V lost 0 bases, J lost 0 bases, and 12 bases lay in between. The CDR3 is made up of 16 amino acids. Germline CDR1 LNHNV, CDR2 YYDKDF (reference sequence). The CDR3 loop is CATSRDMGSGSYEQYF. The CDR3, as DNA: TGTGCCACCAGCAGAGATATGGGCAGCGGCTCCTACGAGCAGTACTTC.

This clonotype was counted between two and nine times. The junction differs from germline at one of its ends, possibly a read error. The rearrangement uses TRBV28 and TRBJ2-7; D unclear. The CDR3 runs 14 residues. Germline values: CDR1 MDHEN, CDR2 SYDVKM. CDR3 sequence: CASSLFSRSYEQYF. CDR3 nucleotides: TGTGCCAGTAGTTTATTCAGCCGGAGTTACGAGCAGTACTTC.

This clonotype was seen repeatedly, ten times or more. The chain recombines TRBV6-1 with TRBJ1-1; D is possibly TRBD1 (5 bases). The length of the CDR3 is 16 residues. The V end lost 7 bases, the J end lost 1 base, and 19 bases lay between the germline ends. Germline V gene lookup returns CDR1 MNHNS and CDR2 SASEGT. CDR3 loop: CASTTPRGGGNTEAFF. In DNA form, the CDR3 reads TGTGCCAGCACCACCCCTCGTGGGGGAGGGAACACTGAAGCTTTCTTT.

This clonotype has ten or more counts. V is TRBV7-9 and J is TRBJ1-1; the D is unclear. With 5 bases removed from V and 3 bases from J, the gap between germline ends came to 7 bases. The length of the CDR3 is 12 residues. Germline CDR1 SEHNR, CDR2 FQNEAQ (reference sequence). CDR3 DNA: TGTGCCAGCAGCCCCGATGACACTGAAGCTTTCTTT. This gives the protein CASSPDDTEAFF.

CDR3 protein: CASSQERWTSGRTDTQYF. DNA for the CDR3: TGTGCCAGCAGCCAAGAGCGATGGACTAGCGGGAGGACCGATACGCAGTATTTT. The chain has TRBV4-2 and TRBJ2-3, with TRBD2 matching 14 bases. CDR3 length: 18 amino acids. V lost 0 bases and J lost 6; bases outside the gene matches: 8. Germline V lookup: CDR1 LGHNA, CDR2 YNFKEQ.

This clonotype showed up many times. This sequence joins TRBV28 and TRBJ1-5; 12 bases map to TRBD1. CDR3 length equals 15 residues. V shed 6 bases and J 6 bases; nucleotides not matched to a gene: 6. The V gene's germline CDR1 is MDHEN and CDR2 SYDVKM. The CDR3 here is CASRRGTGGIQPQHF. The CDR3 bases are TGTGCCAGCAGGCGGGGGACAGGGGGCATTCAGCCCCAGCATTTT.

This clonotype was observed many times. This chain's CDR3 is CASSEVWSVTEAFF. The CDR3, as DNA: TGTGCCAGCAGTGAAGTGTGGTCAGTGACTGAAGCTTTCTTT. The chain recombines TRBV6-1 with TRBJ1-1; D is undetermined. Germline loops: CDR1 MNHNS, CDR2 SASEGT. The CDR3 is 14 amino acids. Trimming stripped 1 base from V and 5 bases from J, with 11 bases between.

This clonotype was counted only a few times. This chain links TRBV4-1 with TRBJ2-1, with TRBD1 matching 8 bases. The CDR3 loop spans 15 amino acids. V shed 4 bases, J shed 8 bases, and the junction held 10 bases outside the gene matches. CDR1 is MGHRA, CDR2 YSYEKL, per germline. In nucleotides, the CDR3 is TGCGCCAGCAGCCTCGGACAGGGTGATCGCCATGAGCAGTTCTTC. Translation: CASSLGQGDRHEQFF.

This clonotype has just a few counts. DNA of the CDR3: TGTGCCAGCAGCTTACTAACGGACTACACAGATACGCAGTATTTT. It codes for CASSLLTDYTDTQYF. This chain joins TRBV11-1 and TRBJ2-3; weak D call: TRBD2 (6 bases). The CDR3 runs to 15 residues. The V gene lost 2 bases and the J gene lost 2 bases, with 11 bases spanning the gap. CDR1 is SGHAT, CDR2 FQDESV, per germline (reference sequence). The full variable domain, with the rest looked up from reference TRBV11-1 and TRBJ2-3, is EAEVAQSPRYKITEKSQAVAFWCDPISGHATLYWYRQILGQGPELLVQFQDESVVDDSQLPKDRFSAERLKGVDSTLKIQPAELGDSAMYLCASSLLTDYTDTQYFGPGTRLTVL.

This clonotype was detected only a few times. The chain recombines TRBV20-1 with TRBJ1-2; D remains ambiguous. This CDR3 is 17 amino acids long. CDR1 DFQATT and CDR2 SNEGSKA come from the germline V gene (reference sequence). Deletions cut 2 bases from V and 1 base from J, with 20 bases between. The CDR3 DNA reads TGCAGTGCTAGACGCACGACACCGCACGCGGATAACTATGGCTACACCTTC. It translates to CSARRTTPHADNYGYTF.

As DNA, the CDR3 is TGTGCCAGTACCCCCCTCGGCACAGATACGCAGTATTTT. It encodes CASTPLGTDTQYF. V is TRBV19 and J is TRBJ2-3; no clear D gene. V shed 7 bases and J shed 1 base, with 9 bases lying between them. The CDR3 spans 13 residues. Per germline, CDR1 LNHDA and CDR2 SQIVND (reference sequence).

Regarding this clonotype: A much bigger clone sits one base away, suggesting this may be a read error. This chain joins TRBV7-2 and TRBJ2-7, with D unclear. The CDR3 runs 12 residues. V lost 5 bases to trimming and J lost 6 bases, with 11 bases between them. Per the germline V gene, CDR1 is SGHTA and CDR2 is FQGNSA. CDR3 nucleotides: TGTGCCAGCAGCCTACACTCGTGCGAGCAGTACTTC. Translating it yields CASSLHSCEQYF.

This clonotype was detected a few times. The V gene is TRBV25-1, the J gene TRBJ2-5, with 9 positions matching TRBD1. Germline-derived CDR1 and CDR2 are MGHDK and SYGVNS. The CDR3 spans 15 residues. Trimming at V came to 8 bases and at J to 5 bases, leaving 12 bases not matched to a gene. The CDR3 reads CASGDMGQGVETQYF. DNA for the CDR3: TGTGCCAGCGGAGACATGGGACAGGGTGTCGAGACCCAGTACTTC.

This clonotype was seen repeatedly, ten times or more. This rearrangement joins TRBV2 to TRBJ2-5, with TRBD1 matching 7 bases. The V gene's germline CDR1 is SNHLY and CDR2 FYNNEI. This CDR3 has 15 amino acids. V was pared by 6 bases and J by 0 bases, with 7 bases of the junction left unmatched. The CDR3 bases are TGTGCCAGCAGCCGCCTGGGACAGAACCAAGAGACCCAGTACTTC. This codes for CASSRLGQNQETQYF.

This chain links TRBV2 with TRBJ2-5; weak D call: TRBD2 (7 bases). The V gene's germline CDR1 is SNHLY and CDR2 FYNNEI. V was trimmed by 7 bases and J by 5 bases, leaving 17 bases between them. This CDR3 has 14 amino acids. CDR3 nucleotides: TGTGCCAGCACCCCCCTAGGGGGGGCTGAGACCCAGTACTTC. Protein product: CASTPLGGAETQYF.

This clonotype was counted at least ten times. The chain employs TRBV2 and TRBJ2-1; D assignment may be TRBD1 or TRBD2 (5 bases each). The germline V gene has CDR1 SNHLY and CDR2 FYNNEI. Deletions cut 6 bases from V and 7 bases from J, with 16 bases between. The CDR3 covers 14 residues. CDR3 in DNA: TGTGCCAGCAGGGGACGGGCCCCGACGAATGAGCAGTTCTTC. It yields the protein CASRGRAPTNEQFF.

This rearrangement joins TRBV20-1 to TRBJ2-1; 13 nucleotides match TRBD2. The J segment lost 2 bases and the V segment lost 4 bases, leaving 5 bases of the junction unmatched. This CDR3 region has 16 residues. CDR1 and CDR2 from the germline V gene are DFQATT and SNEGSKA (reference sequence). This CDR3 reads CSATRTSGGTYNEQFF. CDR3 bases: TGCAGTGCTACCCGGACTAGCGGGGGTACCTACAATGAGCAGTTCTTC.

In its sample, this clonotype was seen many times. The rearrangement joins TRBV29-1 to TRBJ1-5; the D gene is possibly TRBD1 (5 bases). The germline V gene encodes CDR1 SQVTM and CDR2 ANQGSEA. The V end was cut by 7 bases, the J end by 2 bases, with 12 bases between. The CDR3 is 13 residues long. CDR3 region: CSAGGGGNQPQHF. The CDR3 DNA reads TGCAGCGCCGGGGGGGGGGGCAATCAGCCCCAGCATTTT.